The next 5 T cell receptor beta chains were all read from a single sample in a study of OX40 agonist ivuxolimab in advanced cancers. Libraries were made using the immunoSEQ multiplex PCR assay. TCRdb's version of the immuneACCESS table is confined to in-frame rearrangements and falls short of the full clone set. An unresolved V gene accounts for under half of the shortfall where checked; the remainder is of unknown origin. This sample holds 83,000 or so clones; about 88% were observed only once. In total, the top ten clones hold approximately 1.7% of the sample. The specimen comprised CD4+ or CD8+ T cells sorted from blood, sampled in a trial of the OX40 agonist ivuxolimab. The receptors here all came from an adult with an advanced solid tumor such as melanoma, head and neck, liver or kidney cancer.

The J gene is TRBJ1-1, the V gene TRBV18; weak D call: TRBD1 (6 bases). Trimming cost V 3 bases and J 6 bases, with 17 bases left between them. CDR1 is KGHSH and CDR2 is LQKENI in the germline V gene. The CDR3 runs 15 residues. The CDR3, as DNA: TGTGCCAGCTCACCGGGGCGGACAAAGGGGGCTGAAGCTTTCTTT. It specifies CASSPGRTKGAEAFF.

The V gene is TRBV5-1, the J gene TRBJ2-5, with D perhaps TRBD2 (6 bases). V was shortened by 1 base and J by 5 bases, with 9 bases between the two germline ends. Per germline, CDR1 SGHRS and CDR2 YFSETQ. This CDR3 has 13 amino acids. CDR3 coding DNA: TGCGCCAGCAGCTTGTCGGGGGACGAGACCCAGTACTTC. It encodes CASSLSGDETQYF.

The genes are TRBV6-1 and TRBJ1-3; no definite D call. The CDR3 extends over 15 amino acids. The V and J ends lost 1 base and 0 bases respectively, with 7 bases between them. The V gene's germline CDR1 is MNHNS and CDR2 SASEGT. CDR3 region: CASSEGRSSGNTIYF. The CDR3 DNA is TGTGCCAGCAGTGAAGGAAGGAGCTCTGGAAACACCATATATTTT.

This sequence joins TRBV4-2 and TRBJ2-3; either TRBD1 or TRBD2 may supply D (6 bases each). The V gene lost 4 bases and the J gene lost 6 bases, with 14 bases spanning the gap. The CDR3 runs to 14 residues. CDR1 is LGHNA, CDR2 YNFKEQ, per germline. The CDR3 DNA reads TGTGCCAGCAGCCTCGGGACCGGGGGCGATACGCAGTATTTT. Its protein product is CASSLGTGGDTQYF.

This clone was picked up a small number of times. This chain links TRBV7-3 with TRBJ2-2; the D gene is possibly TRBD1 (5 bases). Germline-derived CDR1 and CDR2 are SGHTA and FQGTGA. The CDR3 length is 16 residues. V lost 2 bases and J 0 bases, leaving 10 bases between the germline ends. The CDR3 here is CASSLYDRSNTGELFF. CDR3 DNA sequence: TGTGCCAGCAGCTTATATGACAGATCGAACACCGGGGAGCTGTTTTTT.